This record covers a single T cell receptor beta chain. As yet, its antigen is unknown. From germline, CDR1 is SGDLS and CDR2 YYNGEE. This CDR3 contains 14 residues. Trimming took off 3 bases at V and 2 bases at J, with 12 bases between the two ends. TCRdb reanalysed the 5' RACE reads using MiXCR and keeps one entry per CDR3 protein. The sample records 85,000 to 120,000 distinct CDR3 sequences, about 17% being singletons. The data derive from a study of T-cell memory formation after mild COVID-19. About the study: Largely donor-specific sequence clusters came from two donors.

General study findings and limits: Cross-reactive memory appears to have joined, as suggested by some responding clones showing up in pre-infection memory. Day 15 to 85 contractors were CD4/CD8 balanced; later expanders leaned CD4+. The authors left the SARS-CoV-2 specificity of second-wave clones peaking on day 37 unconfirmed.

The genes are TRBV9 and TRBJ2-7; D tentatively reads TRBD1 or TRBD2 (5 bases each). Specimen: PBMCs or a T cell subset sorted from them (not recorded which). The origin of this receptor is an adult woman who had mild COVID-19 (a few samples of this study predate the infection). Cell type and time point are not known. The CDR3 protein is CASSAGDVAYEQYF. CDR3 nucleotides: TGTGCCAGCAGCGCCGGGGACGTAGCCTACGAGCAGTACTTC.